The 27 T cell receptor beta chains reported below all come from one sample, sequenced in a study of blood T cell repertoires in COVID-19. Assay: immunoSEQ multiplex PCR; the TCRdb copy retains only in-frame clones and omits some. The sample contains tens of thousands of clones, about 85% of which appear only once. What was sequenced was peripheral blood. These receptors originate from a human donor in a cohort sampled during active COVID-19.

The chain couples TRBV7-8 to TRBJ2-3; 7 bases align to TRBD2. Per germline, CDR1 SGHVS and CDR2 FQNEAQ. The CDR3 has 17 residues. Losses at the gene ends were 0 bases for V and 2 bases for J; bases not matched to a gene: 8. CDR3 amino acids: CASSLALGREDTDTQYF. In DNA form, the CDR3 reads TGTGCCAGCAGCTTAGCGCTAGGTCGGGAGGACACAGATACGCAGTATTTT.

This chain joins TRBV7-2 and TRBJ2-5; D is unresolved. The CDR3 spans 14 residues. Between the trimmed V and J ends, which lost 6 bases and 0 bases, there was a span of 11 bases. Germline loops: CDR1 SGHTA, CDR2 FQGNSA. CDR3 loop: CASSPARYQETQYF. The CDR3 DNA follows: TGTGCCAGCAGTCCCGCCCGGTACCAAGAGACCCAGTACTTC.

A single count supports this clone. V is TRBV5-1 and J is TRBJ1-1; no clear D gene. V was clipped by 3 bases and J by 5 bases, with 11 bases between them. Germline loops: CDR1 SGHRS, CDR2 YFSETQ. The length of the CDR3 is 13 residues. The chain's CDR3 is CASSSGWRTEAFF. DNA of the CDR3: TGCGCCAGCAGCTCGGGGTGGAGAACTGAAGCTTTCTTT.

The rearrangement uses TRBV28 and TRBJ2-7; the match to TRBD1 covers 9 bases. After removal of 3 bases from V and 2 bases from J, the junction contained 2 bases not matched to a gene. The CDR3 is 14 residues long. Per germline, CDR1 MDHEN and CDR2 SYDVKM. The CDR3 reads CASSLGTGPYEQYF. The CDR3, as DNA: TGTGCCAGCAGTTTGGGGACAGGGCCCTACGAGCAGTACTTC.

V gene TRBV7-9 combines with J gene TRBJ2-1, with D tentatively TRBD2 (5 bases). The CDR3 runs to 14 residues. Germline CDR1 SEHNR, CDR2 FQNEAQ (reference sequence). Trimming pared 5 bases from V and 8 bases from J, leaving 16 bases between. DNA of the CDR3: TGTGCCAGCAGCACCGACTCGTTGAGGGATGAGCAGTTCTTC. Protein sequence: CASSTDSLRDEQFF.

The chain uses TRBV12-5 and TRBJ2-2; 9 nucleotides match TRBD1. The CDR3 extends over 15 amino acids. Germline V lookup: CDR1 LGHNT, CDR2 FRNRAP. V lost 3 bases to trimming and J lost 4 bases; unmatched junction nucleotides: 3. DNA of the CDR3: TGTGCTAGTGGTTTTCGGGACAGGGTCACCGGGGAGCTGTTTTTT. Translation: CASGFRDRVTGELFF.

This clone was detected once. The CDR3 bases are TGTGCCATCGGAGAAAACTACGAGCAGTACTTC. It codes for CAIGENYEQYF. The gene calls are TRBV10-3 and TRBJ2-7, with unresolved D. Germline V CDR1 and CDR2: ENHRY, SYGVKD. The CDR3 loop spans 11 amino acids. V dropped 8 bases and J dropped 3 bases, with 8 bases sitting between them.

This clone was recorded only once. This sequence joins TRBV19 and TRBJ1-1; the D gene is possibly TRBD1 (6 bases). The V and J ends lost 6 bases and 0 bases respectively, with 14 bases between them. This CDR3 has 15 amino acids. Germline CDR1 LNHDA, CDR2 SQIVND (reference sequence). CDR3 amino acids: CASSRGQIMNTEAFF. The CDR3 DNA is TGTGCCAGTAGCCGGGGACAAATTATGAACACTGAAGCTTTCTTT.

The J gene is TRBJ2-1, the V gene TRBV19; TRBD2 matches 10 bases. CDR1 is LNHDA and CDR2 is SQIVND in the germline V gene (reference sequence). Losses at the gene ends were 3 bases for V and 5 bases for J; bases not matched to a gene: 7. This CDR3 is built from 16 residues. The CDR3 DNA follows: TGTGCCAGTAGTATCCTTAGCGGGGGGATGAACAATGAGCAGTTCTTC. Translation: CASSILSGGMNNEQFF. Drawing the rest from reference TRBV19 and TRBJ2-1, the complete variable domain is DGGITQSPKYLFRKEGQNVTLSCEQNLNHDAMYWYRQDPGQGLRLIYYSQIVNDFQKGDIAEGYSVSREKKESFPLTVTSAQKNPTAFYLCASSILSGGMNNEQFFGPGTRLTVL.

This clone was counted only a few times. This chain links TRBV3-1 (or the pseudogene TRBV3-2) with TRBJ1-2; tentatively, D is TRBD1 (6 bases). The CDR3 has 15 residues. The ends were cut back, 1 base at V and 7 bases at J, with 16 bases in the middle. Germline V gives CDR1 LGHDT, CDR2 YNNKEL (reference sequence). CDR3 sequence: CASSQAGGGARGYTF. In nucleotides, the CDR3 is TGTGCCAGCAGCCAAGCGGGGGGCGGGGCACGTGGCTACACCTTC.

This chain links TRBV4-2 with TRBJ1-2; TRBD1 might be the D (6 bases). Trimming took 1 base from V and 2 from J, leaving 11 bases between them. The CDR3 consists of 15 residues. From germline, CDR1 is LGHNA and CDR2 YNFKEQ. The CDR3 bases are TGTGCCAGCAGCCAAGCAGGGGATCGGAACTATGGCTACACCTTC. Its translation is CASSQAGDRNYGYTF.

With respect to this clone: Additional DNA sequences in this sample encode the identical CDR3. The chain has TRBV5-1 and TRBJ1-3; D uncertain. The V end lost 1 base, the J end lost 2 bases, and 7 bases lay between the germline ends. The CDR3 consists of 14 residues. The germline CDR1 and CDR2 sequences are SGHRS and YFSETQ. CDR3 protein: CASSLPGTGNTIYF. The CDR3 DNA reads as TGCGCCAGCAGCTTGCCCGGTACTGGAAACACCATATATTTT.

The chain recombines TRBV5-8 with TRBJ1-4; the D is unclear. V lost 4 bases to trimming and J lost 12 bases, with 13 bases between them. Germline values: CDR1 SGHTS, CDR2 YDEGEE. The CDR3 is made up of 12 amino acids. CDR3 bases: TGTGCCAGCAGCCCTAACTGGGGAGAACTGTTTTTT. Translated: CASSPNWGELFF.

The chain uses TRBV29-1 and TRBJ2-1, with 7 bases identical to TRBD1. CDR1 SQVTM and CDR2 ANQGSEA come from the germline V gene. CDR3 size: 14 residues. V lost 4 bases, J lost 4 bases, and 7 bases stayed unmatched. The CDR3 here is CSVGGTVRYNEQFF. The CDR3 nucleotides are TGCAGCGTTGGGGGGACAGTAAGATACAATGAGCAGTTCTTC.

The chain couples TRBV7-2 to TRBJ2-3; 12 bases fit TRBD2. Germline V gives CDR1 SGHTA, CDR2 FQGNSA. The CDR3 has 15 residues. J gave up 5 bases and V 1 base, and 1 base lay outside the gene matches. The CDR3 region is CASSLVLAGGDTQYF. CDR3 sequence (DNA): TGTGCCAGCAGCTTAGTACTAGCGGGGGGAGATACGCAGTATTTT.

DNA of the CDR3: TGTGCCAGCAGCTTAGCCGGCGGTAGCAATCAGCCCCAGCATTTT. Protein sequence: CASSLAGGSNQPQHF. The chain couples TRBV7-8 to TRBJ1-5; no definite D call. This CDR3 has 15 residues. Germline CDR1 is SGHVS and CDR2 is FQNEAQ. Trimming stripped 0 bases from V and 0 bases from J, with 6 bases between.

The J gene is TRBJ2-3, the V gene TRBV7-8; no clear D. Per germline, CDR1 SGHVS and CDR2 FQNEAQ. Trimming stripped 5 bases from V and 8 bases from J, with 8 bases between. This CDR3 comprises 11 residues. The CDR3 spells CASSPASTQYF. In DNA form, the CDR3 reads TGTGCCAGCAGCCCCGCCAGTACGCAGTATTTT.

The chain recombines TRBV10-2 with TRBJ1-1; D possibly corresponds to TRBD1 (5 bases). The CDR3 extends over 14 amino acids. Germline V lookup: CDR1 WSHSY, CDR2 SAAADI. Trimming took off 5 bases at V and 4 bases at J, with 14 bases between the two ends. The CDR3 sequence: CASSPGTRATEAFF. CDR3 bases: TGCGCCAGCAGTCCCGGGACTCGGGCCACTGAAGCTTTCTTT.

In its sample, this clone was seen once. The chain joins TRBV19 to TRBJ2-7; 7 positions agree with TRBD1. The J segment lost 3 bases and the V segment lost 6 bases, leaving 5 bases of the junction unmatched. This CDR3 region has 13 residues. Per the germline V gene, CDR1 is LNHDA and CDR2 is SQIVND (reference sequence). Here the CDR3 reads CASRRTGNYEQYF. CDR3 in DNA: TGTGCCAGTAGGAGGACAGGTAACTACGAGCAGTACTTC.

The rearrangement uses TRBV10-2 and TRBJ2-7, with D possibly being TRBD1 (5 bases). The germline CDR1 and CDR2 sequences are WSHSY and SAAADI. The CDR3 totals 14 residues. V lost 0 bases, J lost 7 bases, and 13 bases lay in between. The CDR3 sequence: CASSESERGSEQYF. Written as DNA, the CDR3 is TGCGCCAGCAGTGAGTCTGAAAGGGGTTCAGAGCAGTACTTC.

The chain couples TRBV7-6 to TRBJ2-5, with D maybe TRBD1 (5 bases). Germline assignment: CDR1 SGHVS and CDR2 FNYEAQ. This CDR3 contains 15 residues. The V gene lost 7 bases and the J gene lost 5 bases, with 20 bases spanning the gap. CDR3 nucleotides: TGTGCCAGCACCATCATGACAGCCGTCGCGGAGACCCAGTACTTC. It yields the protein CASTIMTAVAETQYF.

This clone was recorded only once. V is TRBV5-1 and J is TRBJ1-4; 7 bases are shared with TRBD1. Germline CDR1 and CDR2: SGHRS and YFSETQ. The CDR3 spans 17 residues. After removal of 4 bases from V and 7 bases from J, the junction contained 16 bases not matched to a gene. The CDR3 here is CASSPANGQAVGEKLFF. The CDR3 DNA reads TGCGCCAGCAGCCCGGCAAACGGACAGGCAGTGGGTGAAAAACTGTTTTTT.

This rearrangement joins TRBV25-1 to TRBJ2-7; TRBD1 matches at 8 bases. The CDR3 totals 13 residues. The V gene's germline CDR1 is MGHDK and CDR2 SYGVNS. Unmatched junction bases numbered 5, after V lost 6 bases and J lost 4 bases. CDR3 in DNA: TGTGCCAGCAGAGGGGACAGGCGGTACGAGCAGTACTTC. This gives the protein CASRGDRRYEQYF.

This chain connects TRBV11-2 to TRBJ2-6, with 9 bases fitting TRBD2. CDR1 and CDR2 (germline): SGHAT, FQNNGV. The CDR3 is made up of 17 amino acids. J gave up 3 bases and V 6 bases, and 9 bases lay outside the gene matches. CDR3 in amino acids: CASSGAGGMLGANVLTF. In DNA, the CDR3 is TGTGCCAGCAGTGGGGCGGGAGGGATGCTTGGGGCCAACGTCCTGACTTTC.

The chain employs TRBV4-2 and TRBJ2-2; D remains ambiguous. The V end lost 0 bases, the J end lost 3 bases, and 8 bases lay between the germline ends. This CDR3 spans 15 amino acids. CDR1 and CDR2 from the germline V gene are LGHNA and YNFKEQ. This CDR3 is CASSQDPGYTGELFF. In DNA form, the CDR3 reads TGTGCCAGCAGCCAAGATCCAGGATACACCGGGGAGCTGTTTTTT.

The rearrangement joins TRBV5-5 to TRBJ1-5; D unresolved. Germline CDR1 is SGHKS and CDR2 is YYEKEE (reference sequence). V shed 0 bases and J shed 1 base, with 11 bases lying between them. This CDR3 is built from 16 residues. In DNA form, the CDR3 reads TGTGCCAGCAGCTTGGGTCCGACCGGGAGCAATCAGCCCCAGCATTTT. Its protein is CASSLGPTGSNQPQHF.

The chain combines TRBV3-1 (or the pseudogene TRBV3-2) with TRBJ2-3; TRBD2 aligns across 10 bases. Per the germline V gene, CDR1 is LGHDT and CDR2 is YNNKEL (reference sequence). Trimming at V came to 0 bases and at J to 2 bases, leaving 14 bases not matched to a gene. The CDR3 is 20 amino acids. The CDR3 region is CASSQDAGLAGVDFTDTQYF. CDR3 nucleotides: TGTGCCAGCAGCCAAGATGCCGGTCTAGCGGGGGTTGACTTCACAGATACGCAGTATTTT.